The next 17 T cell receptor beta chains were all read from a single sample in a study of shared clonotypes between healthy human individuals. It was CD45RO-negative cells, positively selected for CCR7, that made up naive CD8 cells, with terminally differentiated effector memory CD45RA+ cells excluded. Some clones are missing from TCRdb's copy, which holds only in-frame ones; the method was immunoSEQ multiplex PCR. The table records approximately 2,000,000 clones, around 93% of them present only once. The specimen was naive CD8+ T cells from PBMCs. The receptors here all came from a man aged 18-30 years in good health. Some clones in this sample may be carry-over from other donors' samples.

This clone was counted once. This rearrangement joins TRBV27 to TRBJ2-1, with D hard to call. The length of the CDR3 is 14 residues. The germline CDR1 and CDR2 sequences are MNHEY and SMNVEV (reference sequence). With 6 bases removed from V and 5 bases from J, the gap between germline ends came to 14 bases. The CDR3 region is CASSPLGFHNEQFF. In nucleotides, the CDR3 is TGTGCCAGCAGCCCCCTTGGGTTCCACAATGAGCAGTTCTTC.

The chain uses TRBV7-2 and TRBJ1-5; D might be TRBD1 (6 bases). The CDR3 is 17 residues long. Germline CDR1 is SGHTA and CDR2 is FQGNSA. V lost 0 bases to trimming and J lost 3 bases, with 15 bases between them. CDR3 sequence: CASSLALGRGSNQPQHF. The CDR3 coding sequence is TGTGCCAGCAGCTTAGCGCTGGGCAGGGGATCCAATCAGCCCCAGCATTTT.

The chain links TRBV11-2 to TRBJ1-1, with a tentative D call TRBD1 (6 bases). V was clipped by 3 bases and J by 4 bases, with 12 bases between them. From germline, CDR1 is SGHAT and CDR2 FQNNGV. The length of the CDR3 is 14 residues. DNA for the CDR3: TGTGCCAGCAGCTTGAATACAGGGATCACTGAAGCTTTCTTT. It codes for CASSLNTGITEAFF.

This rearrangement joins TRBV27 to TRBJ2-3; 11 bases are shared with TRBD2. The CDR3 has 15 amino acids. The trim removed 6 bases at V and 2 bases at J, leaving 4 bases unmatched. CDR1 and CDR2 (germline): MNHEY, SMNVEV (reference sequence). CDR3: CASRRLAGLTDTQYF. The CDR3 region has the DNA TGTGCCAGCAGACGACTAGCGGGACTCACAGATACGCAGTATTTT.

This clone appeared a single time. The rearrangement joins TRBV7-2 to TRBJ2-7; D not resolved. With 3 bases removed from V and 2 bases from J, the gap between germline ends came to 20 bases. This CDR3 has 17 amino acids. The germline V gene encodes CDR1 SGHTA and CDR2 FQGNSA. CDR3 in DNA: TGTGCCAGCAGCTTGGGGTGGGGTCGCGGATCCCCCTACGAGCAGTACTTC. This sequence encodes CASSLGWGRGSPYEQYF.

This clone appeared once. The chain links TRBV7-2 to TRBJ2-7; D remains unclear. The V gene's germline CDR1 is SGHTA and CDR2 FQGNSA. The V gene lost 5 bases and the J gene lost 6 bases, with 11 bases spanning the gap. The length of the CDR3 is 12 residues. The CDR3 nucleotides read TGTGCCAGCAGCGACCGACAAGCCGAGCAGTACTTC. Amino acids: CASSDRQAEQYF. The complete variable domain, with remaining parts taken from reference TRBV7-2 and TRBJ2-7, reads GAGVSQSPSNKVTEKGKDVELRCDPISGHTALYWYRQSLGQGLEFLIYFQGNSAPDKSGLPSDRFSAERTGGSVSTLTIQRTQQEDSAVYLCASSDRQAEQYFGPGTRLTVT.

The rearrangement joins TRBV28 to TRBJ2-7, with 8 bases that match TRBD1. This CDR3 region has 15 residues. Germline V gene data show CDR1 as MDHEN and CDR2 as SYDVKM. V lost 2 bases, J lost 3 bases, and 6 bases stayed unmatched. This CDR3 is CASSLSRQGYYEQYF. Here the CDR3 DNA reads TGTGCCAGCAGTTTAAGCAGACAGGGGTACTACGAGCAGTACTTC.

The J gene is TRBJ2-7, the V gene TRBV28; TRBD2 matches 8 bases. This CDR3 contains 14 residues. The germline V gene encodes CDR1 MDHEN and CDR2 SYDVKM. Trimming at V came to 6 bases and at J to 1 base, leaving 5 bases not matched to a gene. DNA for the CDR3: TGTGCCAGCAGATTGACTAGCGAGTCCTACGAGCAGTACTTC. Protein product: CASRLTSESYEQYF.

The chain joins TRBV29-1 to TRBJ2-1; 9 bases match TRBD2. Losses at the gene ends were 0 bases for V and 1 base for J; bases not matched to a gene: 4. CDR3 length: 16 amino acids. Germline assignment: CDR1 SQVTM and CDR2 ANQGSEA. The CDR3 sequence: CSVEDVAGASYNEQFF. The CDR3 region has the DNA TGCAGCGTTGAAGATGTAGCGGGAGCGTCCTACAATGAGCAGTTCTTC.

J is TRBJ2-7 and V is TRBV27, with TRBD2 matching 7 bases. Germline values: CDR1 MNHEY, CDR2 SMNVEV (reference sequence). The CDR3 runs to 17 residues. V was pared by 5 bases and J by 5 bases, with 18 bases of the junction left unmatched. CDR3 nucleotides: TGTGCCAGCAGTCCCGTCCGGGTGGCGGGAGTTAGCGACGAGCAGTACTTC. Translating it yields CASSPVRVAGVSDEQYF.

The sample holds one count of this clone. The chain is built from TRBV19 and TRBJ2-1, with D unclear. From germline, CDR1 is LNHDA and CDR2 SQIVND (reference sequence). The CDR3 is made up of 16 amino acids. The V gene lost 7 bases and the J gene lost 4 bases, with 20 bases spanning the gap. The CDR3 is CASTVGTTPAYNEQFF. The CDR3 DNA is TGTGCCAGTACGGTGGGCACCACACCTGCGTACAATGAGCAGTTCTTC. Full variable domain (rest looked up from reference TRBV19 and TRBJ2-1): DGGITQSPKYLFRKEGQNVTLSCEQNLNHDAMYWYRQDPGQGLRLIYYSQIVNDFQKGDIAEGYSVSREKKESFPLTVTSAQKNPTAFYLCASTVGTTPAYNEQFFGPGTRLTVL.

This sequence joins TRBV27 and TRBJ2-2; perhaps TRBD2 as D (5 bases). The length of the CDR3 is 17 residues. Germline V gene lookup returns CDR1 MNHEY and CDR2 SMNVEV (reference sequence). With 7 bases removed from V and 0 bases from J, the gap between germline ends came to 18 bases. This CDR3 is CASKPGKADSNTGELFF. In nucleotides, the CDR3 is TGTGCCAGCAAACCCGGGAAAGCGGACTCGAACACCGGGGAGCTGTTTTTT.

The J gene is TRBJ2-1, the V gene TRBV2; 7 bases agree with TRBD2. J was trimmed by 3 bases and V by 7 bases; bases with no gene match: 12. The CDR3 has 16 amino acids. Germline CDR1 is SNHLY and CDR2 is FYNNEI. The CDR3 nucleotides read TGTGCCAGCAAACCCTCCCTAGCGGCAGTCTACAATGAGCAGTTCTTC. Its translation is CASKPSLAAVYNEQFF.

A note on this clone: Other DNA sequences in this sample translate to the same CDR3. This chain links TRBV6-5 with TRBJ1-1; 9 nucleotides match TRBD1. The CDR3 is 14 residues long. The germline CDR1 and CDR2 sequences are MNHEY and SVGAGI. The V segment lost 2 bases and the J segment 5 bases; nucleotides outside the gene matches: 3. CDR3 amino acids: CASSYRTGVTEAFF. CDR3 sequence (DNA): TGTGCCAGCAGTTACCGGACAGGGGTAACTGAAGCTTTCTTT.

The chain has TRBV6-1 and TRBJ2-1, with D possibly being TRBD1 or TRBD2 (6 bases each). CDR1 and CDR2 from the germline V gene are MNHNS and SASEGT. V lost 5 bases to trimming and J lost 1 base, with 9 bases between them. This CDR3 spans 14 amino acids. The CDR3 sequence is CASSWRGSYNEQFF. The CDR3 DNA reads TGTGCCAGCAGTTGGAGGGGGTCCTACAATGAGCAGTTCTTC.

The rearrangement links TRBV27 to TRBJ2-1; TRBD2 is a possible D gene (5 bases). The CDR3 has 12 amino acids. The germline gives CDR1 MNHEY, CDR2 SMNVEV (reference sequence). The V gene lost 2 bases and the J gene lost 10 bases, with 9 bases spanning the gap. CDR3 protein: CASSLLSGEQFF. The CDR3 coding sequence is TGTGCCAGCAGTTTACTTTCGGGGGAGCAGTTCTTC.

CDR3 nucleotides: TGCAGTGCTAGCGAAGGGAACGAAGCTTTCTTT. It translates to CSASEGNEAFF. The chain recombines TRBV20-1 with TRBJ1-1; the D is unclear. With 3 bases removed from V and 8 bases from J, the gap between germline ends came to 10 bases. The CDR3 is made up of 11 amino acids. Germline-derived CDR1 and CDR2 are DFQATT and SNEGSKA (reference sequence).